This T cell receptor (beta chain) was documented in a study of T-cell reconstitution after alpha-beta-depleted transplantation in children. This clonotype has at least ten counts. Germline V lookup: CDR1 SGHVS, CDR2 FQNEAQ. V was clipped by 5 bases and J by 4 bases; unmatched bases: 4. The length of the CDR3 is 14 residues. Unique molecular identifiers were used in preparing the TCRbeta library. TCRdb processed the PCR reads anew with MiXCR; each CDR3 protein has one entry. The sample has approximately 170,000 distinct CDR3 sequences, around 10% seen once; the top ten hold less than 15%. Source: PBMCs, taken before TCRalphabeta/CD19-depleted stem cell transplant. This clonotype was sampled from a boy aged 2 to 10 with acute myeloid leukemia, due to receive a stem cell transplant. The chain couples TRBV7-8 to TRBJ1-4; 7 bases align to TRBD1. The CDR3 bases are TGTGCCAGCAGCCCTAGGGACAGTAATGAAAAACTGTTTTTT. This sequence encodes CASSPRDSNEKLFF.